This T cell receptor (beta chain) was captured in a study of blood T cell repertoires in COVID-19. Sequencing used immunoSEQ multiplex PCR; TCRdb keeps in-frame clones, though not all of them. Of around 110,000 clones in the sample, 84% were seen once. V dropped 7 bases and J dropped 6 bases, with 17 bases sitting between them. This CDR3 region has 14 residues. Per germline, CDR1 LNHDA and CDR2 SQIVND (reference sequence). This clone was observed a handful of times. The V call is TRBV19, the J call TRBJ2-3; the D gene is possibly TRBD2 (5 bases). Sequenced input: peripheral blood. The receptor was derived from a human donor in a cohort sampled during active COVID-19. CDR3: CASTPGGHGDTQYF. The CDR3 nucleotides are TGTGCCAGTACCCCAGGCGGGCATGGGGATACGCAGTATTTT. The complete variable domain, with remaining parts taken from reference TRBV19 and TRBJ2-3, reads DGGITQSPKYLFRKEGQNVTLSCEQNLNHDAMYWYRQDPGQGLRLIYYSQIVNDFQKGDIAEGYSVSREKKESFPLTVTSAQKNPTAFYLCASTPGGHGDTQYFGPGTRLTVL.